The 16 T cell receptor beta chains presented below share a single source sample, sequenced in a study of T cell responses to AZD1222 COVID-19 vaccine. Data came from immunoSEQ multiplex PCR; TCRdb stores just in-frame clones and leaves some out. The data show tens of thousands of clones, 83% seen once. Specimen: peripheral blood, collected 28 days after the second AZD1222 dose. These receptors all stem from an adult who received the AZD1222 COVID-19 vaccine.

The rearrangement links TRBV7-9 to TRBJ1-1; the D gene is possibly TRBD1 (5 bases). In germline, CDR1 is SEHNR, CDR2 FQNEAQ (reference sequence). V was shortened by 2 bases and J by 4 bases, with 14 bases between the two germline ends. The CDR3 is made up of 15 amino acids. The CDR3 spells CASSLLPSGLTEAFF. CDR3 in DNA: TGTGCCAGCAGCTTACTCCCTTCAGGGCTCACTGAAGCTTTCTTT.

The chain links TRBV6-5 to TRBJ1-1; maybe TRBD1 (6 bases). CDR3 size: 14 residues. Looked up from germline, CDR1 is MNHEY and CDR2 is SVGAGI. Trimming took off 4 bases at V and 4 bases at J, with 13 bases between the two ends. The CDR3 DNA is TGTGCCAGCAGTTTTTCAGGGGATAGCACTGAAGCTTTCTTT. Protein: CASSFSGDSTEAFF.

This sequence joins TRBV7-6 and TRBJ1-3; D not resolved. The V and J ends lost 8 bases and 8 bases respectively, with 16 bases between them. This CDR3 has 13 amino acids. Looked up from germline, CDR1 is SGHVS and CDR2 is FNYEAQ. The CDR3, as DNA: TGTGCCAGCGGGTCGGATCCTTGGGACACCATATATTTT. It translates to CASGSDPWDTIYF.

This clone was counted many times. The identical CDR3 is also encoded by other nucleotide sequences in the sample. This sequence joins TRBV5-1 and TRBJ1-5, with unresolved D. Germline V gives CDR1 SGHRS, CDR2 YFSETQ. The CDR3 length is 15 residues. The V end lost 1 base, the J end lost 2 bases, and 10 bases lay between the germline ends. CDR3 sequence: CASSLLGGRNQPQHF. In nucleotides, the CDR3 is TGCGCCAGCAGCTTGCTTGGTGGGCGCAATCAGCCCCAGCATTTT.

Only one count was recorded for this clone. CDR3 DNA sequence: TGTGCCAGCAGCTTAGATAGGGGGCAGGGTTATTCACCCCTCCACTTT. Its translation: CASSLDRGQGYSPLHF. The chain carries TRBV11-2 and TRBJ1-6, with 7 bases lining up with TRBD1. V shed 0 bases, J shed 8 bases, and the junction held 7 bases outside the gene matches. Looked up from germline, CDR1 is SGHAT and CDR2 is FQNNGV. This CDR3 is built from 16 residues.

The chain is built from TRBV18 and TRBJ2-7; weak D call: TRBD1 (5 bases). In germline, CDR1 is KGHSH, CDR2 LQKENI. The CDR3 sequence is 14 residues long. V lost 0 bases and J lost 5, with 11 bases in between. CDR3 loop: CASSPPAGPHEQYF. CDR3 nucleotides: TGTGCCAGCTCACCACCGGCAGGGCCCCACGAGCAGTACTTC.

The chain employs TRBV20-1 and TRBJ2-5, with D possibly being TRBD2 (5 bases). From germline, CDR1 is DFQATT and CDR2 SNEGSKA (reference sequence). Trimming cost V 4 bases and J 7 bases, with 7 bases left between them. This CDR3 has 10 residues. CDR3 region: CSATAGTQYF. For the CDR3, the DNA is TGCAGTGCTACGGCGGGGACCCAGTACTTC.

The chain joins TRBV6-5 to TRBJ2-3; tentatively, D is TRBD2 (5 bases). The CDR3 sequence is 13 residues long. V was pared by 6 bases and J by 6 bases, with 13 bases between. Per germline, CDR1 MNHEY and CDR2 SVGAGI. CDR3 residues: CASSRGSFDTQYF. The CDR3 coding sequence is TGTGCCAGCAGCCGAGGGAGCTTCGATACGCAGTATTTT.

CDR3 region: CASSFMDGELFF. The CDR3 region has the DNA TGTGCCAGCAGCTTTATGGACGGGGAGCTGTTTTTT. The rearrangement uses TRBV5-6 and TRBJ2-2; D remains ambiguous. The CDR3 has 12 amino acids. Trimming stripped 2 bases from V and 7 bases from J, with 6 bases between. CDR1 SGHDT and CDR2 YYEEEE come from the germline V gene.

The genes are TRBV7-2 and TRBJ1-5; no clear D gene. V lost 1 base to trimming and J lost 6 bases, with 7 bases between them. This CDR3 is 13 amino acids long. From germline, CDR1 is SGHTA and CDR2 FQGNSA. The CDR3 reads CASSLDPSQPQHF. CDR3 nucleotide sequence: TGTGCCAGCAGCTTAGACCCGAGTCAGCCCCAGCATTTT.

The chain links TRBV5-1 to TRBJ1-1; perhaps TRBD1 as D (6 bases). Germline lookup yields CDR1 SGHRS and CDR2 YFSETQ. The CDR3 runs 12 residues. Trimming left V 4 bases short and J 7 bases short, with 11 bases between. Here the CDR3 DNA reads TGCGCCAGCAGCGCGGACAGACATGAAGCTTTCTTT. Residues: CASSADRHEAFF.

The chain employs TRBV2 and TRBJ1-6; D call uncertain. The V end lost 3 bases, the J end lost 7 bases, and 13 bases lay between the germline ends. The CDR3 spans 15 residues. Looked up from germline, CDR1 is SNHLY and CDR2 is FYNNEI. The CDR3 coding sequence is TGTGCCAGCAGTGAGCGGGTGGGGAAAAATTCACCCCTCCACTTT. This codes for CASSERVGKNSPLHF.

In nucleotides, the CDR3 is TGCGCCAGCAGTGAGGGGGAATACCAGCCCCAGCATTTT. Protein sequence: CASSEGEYQPQHF. This chain uses TRBV10-1 with TRBJ1-5; D remains unclear. CDR3 length: 13 residues. Trimming took off 2 bases at V and 7 bases at J, with 9 bases between the two ends. CDR1 WNHNN and CDR2 SYGVQD come from the germline V gene (reference sequence).

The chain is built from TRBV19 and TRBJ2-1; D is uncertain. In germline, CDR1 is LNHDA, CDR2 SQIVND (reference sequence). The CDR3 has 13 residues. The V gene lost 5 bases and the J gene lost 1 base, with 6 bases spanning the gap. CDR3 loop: CASSRISYNEQFF. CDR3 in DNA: TGTGCCAGTAGTCGAATTTCCTACAATGAGCAGTTCTTC.

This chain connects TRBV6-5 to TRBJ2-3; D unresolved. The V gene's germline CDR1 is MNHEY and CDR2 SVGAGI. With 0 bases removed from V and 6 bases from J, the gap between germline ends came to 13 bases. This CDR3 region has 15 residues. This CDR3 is CASSYSSQAGDTQYF. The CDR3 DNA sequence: TGTGCCAGCAGTTACTCCTCCCAGGCTGGCGATACGCAGTATTTT.

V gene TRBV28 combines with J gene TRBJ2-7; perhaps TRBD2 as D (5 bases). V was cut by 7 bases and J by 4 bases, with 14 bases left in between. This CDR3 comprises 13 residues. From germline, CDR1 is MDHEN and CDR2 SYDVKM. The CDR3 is CASTPVPGYEQYF. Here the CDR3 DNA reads TGTGCCAGCACCCCAGTTCCGGGATACGAGCAGTACTTC.